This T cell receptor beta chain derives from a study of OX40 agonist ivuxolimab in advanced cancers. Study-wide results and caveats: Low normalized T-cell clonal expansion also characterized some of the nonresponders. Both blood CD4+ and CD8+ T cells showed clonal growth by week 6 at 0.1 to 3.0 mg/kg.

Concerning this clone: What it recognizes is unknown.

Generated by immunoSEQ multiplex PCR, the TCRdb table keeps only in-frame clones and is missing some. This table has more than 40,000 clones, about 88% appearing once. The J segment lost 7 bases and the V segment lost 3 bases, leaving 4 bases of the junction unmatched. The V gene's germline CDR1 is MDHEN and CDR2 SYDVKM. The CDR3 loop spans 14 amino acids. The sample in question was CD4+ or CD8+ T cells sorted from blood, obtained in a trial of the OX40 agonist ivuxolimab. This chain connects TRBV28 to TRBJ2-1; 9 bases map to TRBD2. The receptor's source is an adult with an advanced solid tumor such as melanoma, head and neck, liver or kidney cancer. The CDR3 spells CASSLAGGPNEQFF. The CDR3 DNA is TGTGCCAGCAGTTTGGCGGGAGGGCCGAATGAGCAGTTCTTC.